This T cell receptor (beta chain) is drawn from a study of T cell changes during pregnancy in multiple sclerosis. A few counts support this clone. Generated by immunoSEQ multiplex PCR, the TCRdb table keeps only in-frame clones and is missing some. Seen here are about 31,000 clones, just over 85% observed once, and the top ten hold 0.6% to 0.8%. V was cut by 5 bases and J by 0 bases, with 7 bases left in between. Germline CDR1 is SQVTM and CDR2 is ANQGSEA. The CDR3 runs 13 residues. The receptor was isolated from a female donor in good health, enrolled as a control in a pregnancy study. The chain is built from TRBV29-1 and TRBJ1-4; no clear D gene. The sample was CD4+ T cells from peripheral blood mononuclear cells, taken in the first trimester of pregnancy. The CDR3 sequence: CSVSKTTNEKLFF. CDR3 nucleotide sequence: TGCAGCGTTTCCAAAACAACTAATGAAAAACTGTTTTTT.